This T cell receptor (beta chain) is drawn from a study of T cell changes during pregnancy in multiple sclerosis. This clone occurred once. CDR1 and CDR2 from the germline V gene are SQVTM and ANQGSEA. The CDR3 has 10 amino acids. V lost 4 bases to trimming and J lost 10 bases, with 8 bases between them. Here immunoSEQ multiplex PCR was the method, and the copy in TCRdb shows in-frame clones only, minus some. The profile shows around 62,000 clones, 85% to 95% of them singletons. Sequenced here: CD8+ T cells from peripheral blood mononuclear cells, sampled in the second trimester of pregnancy. This chain connects TRBV29-1 to TRBJ2-1; D possibly corresponds to TRBD2 (6 bases). This TCR was recovered from a female donor with multiple sclerosis, enrolled in a pregnancy study. CDR3 loop: CSVVRGEQFF. CDR3 DNA: TGCAGCGTTGTCCGGGGGGAGCAGTTCTTC.